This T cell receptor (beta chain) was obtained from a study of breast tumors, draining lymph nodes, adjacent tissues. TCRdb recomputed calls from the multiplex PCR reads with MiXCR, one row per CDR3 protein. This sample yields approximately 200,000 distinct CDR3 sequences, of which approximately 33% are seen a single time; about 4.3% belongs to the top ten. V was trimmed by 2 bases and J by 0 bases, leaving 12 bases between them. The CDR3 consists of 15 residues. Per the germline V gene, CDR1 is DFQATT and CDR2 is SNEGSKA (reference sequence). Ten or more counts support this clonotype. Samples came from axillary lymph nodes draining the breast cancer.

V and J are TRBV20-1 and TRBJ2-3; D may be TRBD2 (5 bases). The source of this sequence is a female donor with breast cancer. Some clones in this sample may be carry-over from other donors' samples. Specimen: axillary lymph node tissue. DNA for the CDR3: TGCAGTGCTAGATTCCTAGCTGCTAGCACAGATACGCAGTATTTT. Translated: CSARFLAASTDTQYF.